These T cell receptor beta chains were read from a single sample in a study of T cell repertoires in cytomegalovirus infection. TCRdb re-called the reads with MiXCR, one entry per CDR3 protein. The sample has roughly 920,000 distinct CDR3 sequences, more than 25% seen once; the top ten hold about an eighth. For these TCRs, the target antigens are not known. This specimen was cultured CD8+ T cells from PBMCs, taken from culture after CMV antigen stimulation. Every receptor here comes from a human donor in good health (CMV status not recorded). Some clones in this sample may be carry-over from other donors' samples. The CDR3 runs from the conserved cysteine through the conserved F or W. Each record gives: clone size, CDR3 length, D gene, V gene, J gene, CDR3 DNA, CDR3 protein. A D gene is named only where the DNA matches it firmly. Expanded clones get a size class; other rows say once, few or many, or leave the size out.

clone size: .; CDR3 length: 12; D gene: .; V gene: TRBV10-2; J gene: TRBJ1-5; CDR3 DNA: TGCGCCAGCAGTGAGAACACCCTACCCCAGCATTTT; CDR3 protein: CASSENTLPQHF
clone size: .; CDR3 length: 14; D gene: .; V gene: TRBV27; J gene: TRBJ1-6; CDR3 DNA: TGTGCCAGTCAAAGAGGGTCAGCGAATTCACCCCTCCACTTT; CDR3 protein: CASQRGSANSPLHF
clone size: .; CDR3 length: 14; D gene: .; V gene: TRBV15; J gene: TRBJ1-4; CDR3 DNA: TGTGCCACCAGCAGAGGAGGGGAGAATGAAAAACTGTTTTTT; CDR3 protein: CATSRGGENEKLFF
clone size: .; CDR3 length: 14; D gene: TRBD2; V gene: TRBV12-3/TRBV12-4; J gene: TRBJ2-1; CDR3 DNA: TGTGCCAGCAGTTTAGATGGTAGCGGGGTGGAGCAGTTCTTC; CDR3 protein: CASSLDGSGVEQFF
clone size: many; CDR3 length: 11; D gene: .; V gene: TRBV6-6; J gene: TRBJ2-7; CDR3 DNA: TGTGCCAGTTTACAGGGCTACGAGCAGTACTTC; CDR3 protein: CASLQGYEQYF
clone size: many; CDR3 length: 13; D gene: .; V gene: TRBV7-6; J gene: TRBJ1-1; CDR3 DNA: TGTGCCAGCAGCATCGCCCTAAACACTGAAGCTTTCTTT; CDR3 protein: CASSIALNTEAFF
clone size: .; CDR3 length: 15; D gene: TRBD1; V gene: TRBV4-1; J gene: TRBJ1-1; CDR3 DNA: TGCGCCAGCAGCCAAGTAGGGACAGCCGCAACTGAAGCTTTCTTT; CDR3 protein: CASSQVGTAATEAFF
clone size: many; CDR3 length: 16; D gene: .; V gene: TRBV7-8; J gene: TRBJ2-7; CDR3 DNA: TGTGCCAGCAGCTTAGGTAGGAGGGCCCCGATATCGGAGCAGTACTTC; CDR3 protein: CASSLGRRAPISEQYF
clone size: .; CDR3 length: 14; D gene: .; V gene: TRBV3-1; J gene: TRBJ2-7; CDR3 DNA: TGTGCCAGCAGCCAAGGCTCAGGTTCCTACGAGCAGTACTTC; CDR3 protein: CASSQGSGSYEQYF
clone size: .; CDR3 length: 15; D gene: TRBD1; V gene: TRBV24-1; J gene: TRBJ2-1; CDR3 DNA: TGTGCCACCAGTGGCGCGGACAGGGGGCACAATGAGCAGTTCTTC; CDR3 protein: CATSGADRGHNEQFF
clone size: .; CDR3 length: 15; D gene: .; V gene: TRBV6-1; J gene: TRBJ2-1; CDR3 DNA: TGTGCCAGCACTAGATACAGGGACCACCGGAATGAGCAGTTCTTC; CDR3 protein: CASTRYRDHRNEQFF
clone size: .; CDR3 length: 16; D gene: TRBD2; V gene: TRBV6-2/TRBV6-3; J gene: TRBJ2-1; CDR3 DNA: TGTGCCAGCAGTCGTCAAATAGCGGGGGACTACAATGAGCAGTTCTTC; CDR3 protein: CASSRQIAGDYNEQFF
clone size: few; CDR3 length: 16; D gene: TRBD1; V gene: TRBV4-2; J gene: TRBJ1-2; CDR3 DNA: TGTGCCAGCAGCCAAGAGGGGGACAGCACTAACTATGGCTACACCTTC; CDR3 protein: CASSQEGDSTNYGYTF
clone size: many; CDR3 length: 15; D gene: TRBD1; V gene: TRBV19; J gene: TRBJ1-1; CDR3 DNA: TGTGCCAGCAACCGGGACAGGGACGAGGGCACTGAAGCTTTCTTT; CDR3 protein: CASNRDRDEGTEAFF
clone size: many; CDR3 length: 15; D gene: .; V gene: TRBV9; J gene: TRBJ1-1; CDR3 DNA: TGTGCCAGCAGCGCGTACAGGGCGTGGAACACTGAAGCTTTCTTT; CDR3 protein: CASSAYRAWNTEAFF
clone size: .; CDR3 length: 14; D gene: .; V gene: TRBV12-3/TRBV12-4; J gene: TRBJ2-4; CDR3 DNA: TGTGCCAGCAGTCCCAGGGGGGCTAAAAACATTCAGTACTTC; CDR3 protein: CASSPRGAKNIQYF
clone size: .; CDR3 length: 13; D gene: .; V gene: TRBV7-9; J gene: TRBJ2-5; CDR3 DNA: TGTGCCAGCAGCTCAGAAGTCCAAGAGACCCAGTACTTC; CDR3 protein: CASSSEVQETQYF
clone size: few; CDR3 length: 12; D gene: .; V gene: TRBV27; J gene: TRBJ1-2; CDR3 DNA: TGTGCCAGCAGTTCGGGACGGGAAGGCTACACCTTC; CDR3 protein: CASSSGREGYTF
clone size: .; CDR3 length: 16; D gene: TRBD2; V gene: TRBV5-5; J gene: TRBJ2-1; CDR3 DNA: TGTGCCAGCAGCTTGTTCATAGCGGGGGGCCCCGATGAGCAGTTCTTC; CDR3 protein: CASSLFIAGGPDEQFF
clone size: few; CDR3 length: 16; D gene: .; V gene: TRBV19; J gene: TRBJ2-1; CDR3 DNA: TGTGCCAGTAGTATAGAGGGAGGGACAGCCTACAATGAGCAGTTCTTC; CDR3 protein: CASSIEGGTAYNEQFF
clone size: .; CDR3 length: 12; D gene: .; V gene: TRBV5-4; J gene: TRBJ1-4; CDR3 DNA: TGTGCCAGCAGCTTGGGCGACTCGAGACTGTTTTTT; CDR3 protein: CASSLGDSRLFF
clone size: .; CDR3 length: 13; D gene: .; V gene: TRBV10-2; J gene: TRBJ2-3; CDR3 DNA: TGCGCCAGCGAAAAGCGGCGCACAGATACGCAGTATTTT; CDR3 protein: CASEKRRTDTQYF
clone size: many; CDR3 length: 16; D gene: .; V gene: TRBV4-1; J gene: TRBJ1-1; CDR3 DNA: TGTGCCAGCAGCCAAGATCGGGGGCGACTGAACACTGAAGCTTTCTTT; CDR3 protein: CASSQDRGRLNTEAFF
clone size: .; CDR3 length: 19; D gene: TRBD1; V gene: TRBV6-2/TRBV6-3; J gene: TRBJ2-6; CDR3 DNA: TGTGCCAGCAGTTACCCGGCGGGACAGGATTTTTCTGGGGCCAACGTCCTGACTTTC; CDR3 protein: CASSYPAGQDFSGANVLTF
clone size: many; CDR3 length: 15; D gene: .; V gene: TRBV7-6; J gene: TRBJ2-2; CDR3 DNA: TGTGCCAGCAGCTTTTTCCTCGCGAACACCGGGGAGCTGTTTTTT; CDR3 protein: CASSFFLANTGELFF
clone size: many; CDR3 length: 18; D gene: TRBD2; V gene: TRBV11-2; J gene: TRBJ2-5; CDR3 DNA: TGTGCCAGCAGCTCCTGGACTAGCGGGGGGAATATCCAAGAGACCCAGTACTTC; CDR3 protein: CASSSWTSGGNIQETQYF
clone size: .; CDR3 length: 18; D gene: TRBD2; V gene: TRBV4-3; J gene: TRBJ2-3; CDR3 DNA: TGCGCCAGCAGCCAGGGACTAGCGGGGGGCCGAAGCACAGATACGCAGTATTTT; CDR3 protein: CASSQGLAGGRSTDTQYF
clone size: once; CDR3 length: 14; D gene: .; V gene: TRBV7-1; J gene: TRBJ2-2; CDR3 DNA: TGTGCCAGCAGCTCCCCCGGGAACGTCGGGGAGCTGTTTTTT; CDR3 protein: CASSSPGNVGELFF
clone size: .; CDR3 length: 16; D gene: .; V gene: TRBV9; J gene: TRBJ1-2; CDR3 DNA: TGTGCCAGCAGCGTAGGGGTCGGGGGGGAGAGTTATGGCTACACCTTC; CDR3 protein: CASSVGVGGESYGYTF
clone size: .; CDR3 length: 15; D gene: TRBD1; V gene: TRBV7-9; J gene: TRBJ1-4; CDR3 DNA: TGTGCCAGCAGCGAGACCGGGACAGGGAATGAAAAACTGTTTTTT; CDR3 protein: CASSETGTGNEKLFF
clone size: few; CDR3 length: 15; D gene: .; V gene: TRBV25-1; J gene: TRBJ1-4; CDR3 DNA: TGTGCCAGCAGTGATAATCGGGGAACTAATGAAAAACTGTTTTTT; CDR3 protein: CASSDNRGTNEKLFF
clone size: .; CDR3 length: 14; D gene: .; V gene: TRBV7-4; J gene: TRBJ2-7; CDR3 DNA: TGTGCCAGCAGCTTACCCGGACAGAGATACGAGCAGTACTTC; CDR3 protein: CASSLPGQRYEQYF
clone size: .; CDR3 length: 16; D gene: .; V gene: TRBV7-8; J gene: TRBJ2-1; CDR3 DNA: TGTGCCAGCAGCTTCTCCGGGACAATGAATCACAATGAGCAGTTCTTC; CDR3 protein: CASSFSGTMNHNEQFF
clone size: many; CDR3 length: 15; D gene: TRBD2; V gene: TRBV7-8; J gene: TRBJ2-1; CDR3 DNA: TGTGCCAGCAGCTCTAGCGGGGAGGACTACAATGAGCAGTTCTTC; CDR3 protein: CASSSSGEDYNEQFF
clone size: few; CDR3 length: 14; D gene: .; V gene: TRBV4-1; J gene: TRBJ2-7; CDR3 DNA: TGCGCCAGCAGCCCCTACCTGGGATCCTACGAGCAGTACTTC; CDR3 protein: CASSPYLGSYEQYF
clone size: .; CDR3 length: 14; D gene: .; V gene: TRBV5-5; J gene: TRBJ1-1; CDR3 DNA: TGTGCCAGCAGCTTGGAGGGGGACCCCACTGAAGCTTTCTTT; CDR3 protein: CASSLEGDPTEAFF
clone size: .; CDR3 length: 10; D gene: .; V gene: TRBV29-1; J gene: TRBJ1-1; CDR3 DNA: TGCAGCGTTGATATTACTGAAGCTTTCTTT; CDR3 protein: CSVDITEAFF
clone size: .; CDR3 length: 17; D gene: TRBD1; V gene: TRBV9; J gene: TRBJ2-3; CDR3 DNA: TGTGCCAGCAGCGTAGCTGTCGGGACAGGATACACAGATACGCAGTATTTT; CDR3 protein: CASSVAVGTGYTDTQYF
clone size: few; CDR3 length: 14; D gene: .; V gene: TRBV19; J gene: TRBJ1-5; CDR3 DNA: TGTGCCAGTAGTATGATATCGAGCAATCAGCCCCAGCATTTT; CDR3 protein: CASSMISSNQPQHF
clone size: few; CDR3 length: 15; D gene: TRBD2; V gene: TRBV12-3/TRBV12-4; J gene: TRBJ2-1; CDR3 DNA: TGTGCCAGCGTTCTGGGGCGGGGGGGCAGAGATGAGCAGTTCTTC; CDR3 protein: CASVLGRGGRDEQFF
clone size: few; CDR3 length: 15; D gene: .; V gene: TRBV7-8; J gene: TRBJ2-2; CDR3 DNA: TGTGCCAGCAGCGCGCCCGACAGTATCTCCGGGGAGCTGTTTTTT; CDR3 protein: CASSAPDSISGELFF
clone size: .; CDR3 length: 16; D gene: .; V gene: TRBV7-9; J gene: TRBJ1-1; CDR3 DNA: TGTGCCAGCAGCTTAGAAGGGGCGCCGATGAACACTGAAGCTTTCTTT; CDR3 protein: CASSLEGAPMNTEAFF
clone size: .; CDR3 length: 15; D gene: TRBD1; V gene: TRBV4-2; J gene: TRBJ2-5; CDR3 DNA: TGTGCCAGCAGCAACTCCGGGACAGCCGAAGAGACCCAGTACTTC; CDR3 protein: CASSNSGTAEETQYF
clone size: .; CDR3 length: 14; D gene: .; V gene: TRBV20-1; J gene: TRBJ1-2; CDR3 DNA: TGCAGTGCTAGAGATGAATCAGGGTACTATGGCTACACCTTC; CDR3 protein: CSARDESGYYGYTF
clone size: .; CDR3 length: 14; D gene: .; V gene: TRBV29-1; J gene: TRBJ1-2; CDR3 DNA: TGCAGCGTTGAGATACAGGGATCGGACTATGGCTACACCTTC; CDR3 protein: CSVEIQGSDYGYTF
clone size: .; CDR3 length: 20; D gene: .; V gene: TRBV19; J gene: TRBJ1-5; CDR3 DNA: TGTGCCAGTAGTATATGGTTATCGATCGGGGGGCGAGGAAGCAATCAGCCCCAGCATTTT; CDR3 protein: CASSIWLSIGGRGSNQPQHF
clone size: many; CDR3 length: 15; D gene: TRBD2; V gene: TRBV6-5; J gene: TRBJ2-3; CDR3 DNA: TGTGCCAGCAGCCACCTAGCGGGCCCTGGGGATACGCAGTATTTT; CDR3 protein: CASSHLAGPGDTQYF
clone size: many; CDR3 length: 11; D gene: .; V gene: TRBV6-5; J gene: TRBJ2-7; CDR3 DNA: TGTGCCAGCAGTTACTCGAACGAGCAGTACTTC; CDR3 protein: CASSYSNEQYF
clone size: .; CDR3 length: 11; D gene: .; V gene: TRBV9; J gene: TRBJ1-2; CDR3 DNA: TGTGCCAGCAGCCTCAATAATGGCTACACCTTC; CDR3 protein: CASSLNNGYTF